These 9 T cell receptor beta chains share one sample of origin, sequenced in a study of blood T cell repertoires in COVID-19. Data came from immunoSEQ multiplex PCR; TCRdb stores just in-frame clones and leaves some out. The data contain tens of thousands of clones, 85% of them singletons. The sequenced sample consisted of peripheral blood. The receptors were gathered from a man aged 45-65 years with COVID-19, enrolled during active disease.

The chain combines TRBV28 with TRBJ1-6; TRBD1 matches 10 bases. CDR3 size: 15 residues. From germline, CDR1 is MDHEN and CDR2 SYDVKM. Trimming at V came to 3 bases and at J to 7 bases, leaving 3 bases not matched to a gene. Here the CDR3 reads CASSFPGQGNSPLHF. CDR3 bases: TGTGCCAGCAGTTTCCCGGGACAGGGGAATTCACCCCTCCACTTT.

V gene TRBV5-6 combines with J gene TRBJ2-2; the D is unclear. V lost 1 base, J lost 4 bases, and 11 bases lay in between. CDR3 length: 15 residues. Germline V CDR1 and CDR2: SGHDT, YYEEEE. CDR3 protein: CASSLQDRPTGELFF. The CDR3 coding sequence is TGTGCCAGCAGCTTGCAGGATCGTCCCACCGGGGAGCTGTTTTTT.

The chain has TRBV27 and TRBJ2-7; TRBD2 agrees at 7 bases. This CDR3 has 14 residues. J lost 6 bases, V lost 2 bases, and 7 bases had no gene match. Germline assignment: CDR1 MNHEY and CDR2 SMNVEV (reference sequence). This chain's CDR3 is CASSLRREMLEQYF. As DNA, the CDR3 is TGTGCCAGCAGTTTAAGGCGGGAGATGCTCGAGCAGTACTTC.

This clone was picked up a small number of times. V and J are TRBV6-1 and TRBJ1-6; D is perhaps TRBD1 (6 bases). Germline values: CDR1 MNHNS, CDR2 SASEGT. There are 15 residues in the CDR3. Trimming left V 3 bases short and J 7 bases short, with 13 bases between. The CDR3 reads CASSDRGAGNSPLHF. The DNA of the CDR3 is TGTGCCAGCAGTGACAGGGGAGCAGGAAATTCACCCCTCCACTTT.

The chain is built from TRBV2 and TRBJ1-6; D gene ambiguous. Deletions cut 9 bases from V and 0 bases from J, with 12 bases between. The CDR3 has 15 residues. CDR1 SNHLY and CDR2 FYNNEI come from the germline V gene. This CDR3 is CASSQDSSYNSPLHF. The CDR3, as DNA: TGTGCCAGTTCCCAGGATAGCTCCTATAATTCACCCCTCCACTTT.

The chain uses TRBV5-6 and TRBJ2-6; TRBD1 agrees at 11 bases. Trimming took 2 bases from V and 4 from J; bases not matched to a gene: 8. This CDR3 spans 18 amino acids. CDR1 is SGHDT and CDR2 is YYEEEE in the germline V gene. The CDR3 here is CASSFRTGGPLGANVLTF. The CDR3 DNA reads TGTGCCAGCAGCTTCAGGACAGGGGGCCCTCTCGGGGCCAACGTCCTGACTTTC.

The sample holds a few counts of this clone. This chain links TRBV18 with TRBJ2-1; D unresolved. Germline-derived CDR1 and CDR2 are KGHSH and LQKENI. There are 11 residues in the CDR3. Trimming removed 1 base at V and 9 bases at J, with 4 bases between. The CDR3 loop is CASSPRGEQFF. CDR3 nucleotide sequence: TGTGCCAGCTCACCACGAGGTGAGCAGTTCTTC.

This clone has a handful of counts. The J gene is TRBJ1-1, the V gene TRBV3-1 (or the pseudogene TRBV3-2); a possible D gene is TRBD1 (6 bases). V lost 1 base and J 5 bases, leaving 14 bases between the germline ends. This CDR3 is built from 15 residues. Germline V gives CDR1 LGHDT, CDR2 YNNKEL (reference sequence). CDR3 nucleotides: TGTGCCAGCAGCCAAGCGGACAGATTCTTTACTGAAGCTTTCTTT. This gives the protein CASSQADRFFTEAFF.

V and J are TRBV29-1 and TRBJ1-3; D is ambiguous. The CDR3 totals 12 residues. CDR1 is SQVTM and CDR2 is ANQGSEA in the germline V gene. V was cut by 7 bases and J by 7 bases, with 14 bases left in between. The DNA for the CDR3 is TGCAGCGCCTCGGAAGTGGGCAACACCATATATTTT. As protein: CSASEVGNTIYF. The variable domain in full, with the rest retrieved from reference TRBV29-1 and TRBJ1-3, is SAVISQKPSRDICQRGTSLTIQCQVDSQVTMMFWYRQQPGQSLTLIATANQGSEATYESGFVIDKFPISRPNLTFSTLTVSNMSPEDSSIYLCSASEVGNTIYFGEGSWLTVV.